This TCR beta chain was profiled in a study of CD8 T cells in ankylosing spondylitis. As for this clonotype: The target antigen is unknown.

Regarding the study as a whole: Previous work reported some of these motif variants in the synovial fluid and blood of reactive arthritis. Ankylosing spondylitis blood appeared to be characterized by a TCR beta motif of eight highly homologous variants.

TCRdb recomputed calls from the 5' RACE reads with MiXCR, one row per CDR3 protein. The table records around 220,000 distinct CDR3 sequences, about 10% of them present only once. With 3 bases removed from V and 9 bases from J, the gap between germline ends came to 21 bases. The CDR3 has 16 residues. Looked up from germline, CDR1 is KGHSH and CDR2 is LQKENI. This clonotype was sampled from a male donor with ankylosing spondylitis or in good health (not recorded which). The chain links TRBV18 to TRBJ2-1; possibly TRBD1 for D (6 bases). Source material: blood, either unsorted or a sorted T cell fraction (not recorded which). As DNA, the CDR3 is TGTGCCAGCTCACCCCTTAGGGGGACCCACGCGAGTGAGCAGTTCTTC. The encoded protein is CASSPLRGTHASEQFF.